These 7 T cell receptor beta chains originate from one sample sequenced in a study of blood T cell repertoires in COVID-19. Assay used: immunoSEQ multiplex PCR; TCRdb lists only in-frame clones, some missing. Of 250,000 to 300,000 clones in the sample, 75% to 90% were seen once. The sample consisted of peripheral blood. These receptors were taken from a middle-aged woman with acute or convalescent COVID-19.

The chain uses TRBV27 and TRBJ1-1, with TRBD1 matching 11 bases. J gave up 7 bases and V 3 bases, and 7 bases lay outside the gene matches. Per germline, CDR1 MNHEY and CDR2 SMNVEV (reference sequence). The CDR3 has 15 residues. The CDR3 bases are TGTGCCAGCAGTTTCGGGACAGGGGGGCGAGGTGAAGCTTTCTTT. As protein: CASSFGTGGRGEAFF.

V is TRBV11-3 and J is TRBJ2-1; D unclear. The CDR3 has 14 residues. The V gene lost 3 bases and the J gene lost 0 bases, with 6 bases spanning the gap. Looked up from germline, CDR1 is SGHNT and CDR2 is YENEEA. The CDR3 DNA reads TGTGCCAGCAGCTTTTCGGGCTCCTACAATGAGCAGTTCTTC. Protein product: CASSFSGSYNEQFF.

The rearrangement links TRBV19 to TRBJ2-1; 9 bases line up with TRBD1. Germline V lookup: CDR1 LNHDA, CDR2 SQIVND (reference sequence). The CDR3 sequence is 14 residues long. J gave up 7 bases and V 7 bases, and 8 bases lay outside the gene matches. The CDR3 DNA follows: TGTGCCAGTAAAGCGGGGACAGGGTATAATGAGCAGTTCTTC. It codes for CASKAGTGYNEQFF.

Only one count was recorded for this clone. Mismatch with germline at one junction end may stem from a read error. The CDR3 is CASSLGQGKQPQHF. CDR3 nucleotides: TGTGCCAGCAGTTTGGGACAGGGCAAACAGCCCCAGCATTTT. This chain links TRBV6-6 with TRBJ1-5, with TRBD1 identical over 9 bases. There are 14 residues in the CDR3. Germline V lookup: CDR1 MNHNY, CDR2 SVGAGI (reference sequence).

The rearrangement links TRBV27 to TRBJ2-3; TRBD2 matches 11 bases. Trimming removed 3 bases from V and 4 bases from J; junction bases left unmatched: 6. This CDR3 has 16 amino acids. Germline V gene lookup returns CDR1 MNHEY and CDR2 SMNVEV (reference sequence). CDR3 DNA sequence: TGTGCCAGCAGTTTGACCGGGACTAGCGGCTCAGATACGCAGTATTTT. Protein sequence: CASSLTGTSGSDTQYF.

V and J are TRBV6-4 and TRBJ2-1; TRBD2 aligns across 11 bases. Trimming removed 8 bases from V and 3 bases from J; junction bases left unmatched: 9. CDR3 size: 16 residues. Germline values: CDR1 MRHNA, CDR2 SNTAGT. The CDR3 bases are TGTGCCAGCGGAGTAGCGGGGGGGCTGGGCTACAATGAGCAGTTCTTC. It is translated as CASGVAGGLGYNEQFF.

The chain has TRBV29-1 and TRBJ1-2; TRBD1 aligns across 9 bases. The CDR3 is 13 residues long. V shed 4 bases, J shed 6 bases, and the junction held 6 bases outside the gene matches. CDR1 is SQVTM, CDR2 ANQGSEA, per germline. CDR3 in DNA: TGCAGCGTTGCTACAGGGGGCGCGGATGGCTACACCTTC. Its protein is CSVATGGADGYTF.